Below are 19 T cell receptor beta chains sequenced from a single sample in a study of control samples from healthy donors and cancer patients. Profiling relied on immunoSEQ multiplex PCR, and the TCRdb table lists in-frame clones only, not all of them. The repertoire holds about 130,000 clones, approximately 90% seen once, with roughly 2.1% in the top ten. The sequenced sample was blood. Every receptor here comes from a woman between 45 and 65 years old in good health.

V gene TRBV30 combines with J gene TRBJ1-4; unclear D gene. This CDR3 has 13 amino acids. V was shortened by 2 bases and J by 8 bases, with 12 bases between the two germline ends. From germline, CDR1 is GTSNPN and CDR2 SVGIG (reference sequence). In DNA form, the CDR3 reads TGTGCCTGGAGTATGGGTCTGGGGGAAAAACTGTTTTTT. Translation: CAWSMGLGEKLFF.

The chain joins TRBV28 to TRBJ1-5, with no clear D. Trimming removed 2 bases at V and 5 bases at J, with 4 bases between. Per germline, CDR1 MDHEN and CDR2 SYDVKM. The CDR3 extends over 12 amino acids. The CDR3 loop is CASSLMYQPQHF. CDR3 sequence (DNA): TGTGCCAGCAGTTTAATGTATCAGCCCCAGCATTTT.

The chain is built from TRBV15 and TRBJ2-1; 7 positions match TRBD1. This CDR3 has 17 residues. Germline trimming cut 0 bases from V and 3 bases from J; bases unmatched to any gene: 8. CDR1 and CDR2 from the germline V gene are LNHNV and YYDKDF (reference sequence). DNA for the CDR3: TGTGCCACCAGCAGAGATCGCGCAGGGGGTTTCTACAATGAGCAGTTCTTC. As protein: CATSRDRAGGFYNEQFF. The whole variable domain, remainder taken from reference TRBV15 and TRBJ2-1, is DAMVIQNPRYQVTQFGKPVTLSCSQTLNHNVMYWYQQKSSQAPKLLFHYYDKDFNNEADTPDNFQSRRPNTSFCFLDIRSPGLGDTAMYLCATSRDRAGGFYNEQFFGPGTRLTVL.

The DNA of the CDR3 is TGCGCCAGCAGCCAGCTCCTAGCGGAGCTGGGGGATACGCAGTATTTT. Translating it yields CASSQLLAELGDTQYF. The rearrangement joins TRBV4-1 to TRBJ2-3; TRBD2 matches at 7 bases. Trimming at V came to 3 bases and at J to 6 bases, leaving 12 bases not matched to a gene. Germline loops: CDR1 MGHRA, CDR2 YSYEKL. This CDR3 is built from 16 residues.

This sequence joins TRBV19 and TRBJ1-3; D gene unclear. This CDR3 spans 13 amino acids. Between the trimmed V and J ends, which lost 7 bases and 0 bases, there was a span of 7 bases. Germline V gene data show CDR1 as LNHDA and CDR2 as SQIVND (reference sequence). CDR3 residues: CASNKISGNTIYF. DNA for the CDR3: TGTGCCAGTAATAAGATCTCTGGAAACACCATATATTTT.

The chain uses TRBV5-1 and TRBJ2-6, with D maybe TRBD1 (7 bases). The CDR3 length is 20 residues. Per germline, CDR1 SGHRS and CDR2 YFSETQ. The V and J ends lost 0 bases and 0 bases respectively, with 19 bases between them. The DNA for the CDR3 is TGCGCCAGCAGCTTGGCCGGGGGTGGACAGGTGAGCTCTGGGGCCAACGTCCTGACTTTC. Translating gives CASSLAGGGQVSSGANVLTF. Drawing the rest from reference TRBV5-1 and TRBJ2-6, the complete variable domain is KAGVTQTPRYLIKTRGQQVTLSCSPISGHRSVSWYQQTPGQGLQFLFEYFSETQRNKGNFPGRFSGRQFSNSRSEMNVSTLELGDSALYLCASSLAGGGQVSSGANVLTFGAGSRLTVL.

This chain uses TRBV5-1 with TRBJ2-5; D not certain. Between the trimmed V and J ends, which lost 0 bases and 2 bases, there was a span of 5 bases. The CDR3 has 13 residues. Germline V lookup: CDR1 SGHRS, CDR2 YFSETQ. The CDR3 loop reads CASSLDQQETQYF. The CDR3 bases are TGCGCCAGCAGCTTGGACCAGCAAGAGACCCAGTACTTC.

J is TRBJ1-2 and V is TRBV19; perhaps TRBD1 as D (6 bases). This CDR3 region has 15 residues. Germline V CDR1 and CDR2: LNHDA, SQIVND (reference sequence). Trimming cost V 1 base and J 8 bases, with 17 bases left between them. Here the CDR3 reads CASSIVGDIHGGYTF. CDR3 in DNA: TGTGCCAGTAGTATAGTGGGGGACATTCACGGAGGCTACACCTTC. The full variable domain, its missing parts supplied by reference TRBV19 and TRBJ1-2, is DGGITQSPKYLFRKEGQNVTLSCEQNLNHDAMYWYRQDPGQGLRLIYYSQIVNDFQKGDIAEGYSVSREKKESFPLTVTSAQKNPTAFYLCASSIVGDIHGGYTFGSGTRLTVV.

The J gene is TRBJ1-2, the V gene TRBV27; TRBD1 might be the D (5 bases). Between the trimmed V and J ends, which lost 5 bases and 3 bases, there was a span of 10 bases. This CDR3 contains 13 residues. Germline CDR1 is MNHEY and CDR2 is SMNVEV (reference sequence). CDR3 in amino acids: CASSPGGDYGYTF. CDR3 nucleotide sequence: TGTGCCAGCAGTCCCGGGGGGGACTATGGCTACACCTTC.

The V call is TRBV6-5, the J call TRBJ2-1, with D possibly being TRBD1 (6 bases). The CDR3 is 15 amino acids. Trimming stripped 6 bases from V and 2 bases from J, with 14 bases between. CDR1 and CDR2 (germline): MNHEY, SVGAGI. The CDR3 loop is CASSTTGYTYNEQFF. The CDR3 bases are TGTGCCAGCAGCACCACAGGGTATACCTACAATGAGCAGTTCTTC.

The rearrangement uses TRBV25-1 and TRBJ2-1; TRBD2 might be the D (6 bases). In germline, CDR1 is MGHDK, CDR2 SYGVNS. This CDR3 has 14 amino acids. Trimming took off 1 base at V and 6 bases at J, with 10 bases between the two ends. The CDR3 protein is CASSEWGDSNEQFF. The CDR3 DNA reads TGTGCCAGCAGTGAATGGGGGGACTCCAATGAGCAGTTCTTC.

This clone was picked up a small number of times. This chain uses TRBV5-4 with TRBJ1-1; TRBD1 matches 8 bases. The germline gives CDR1 SGHNT, CDR2 YYREEE (reference sequence). This CDR3 is 15 amino acids long. J was trimmed by 0 bases and V by 4 bases; bases with no gene match: 5. CDR3 DNA: TGTGCCAGCAGCAACCGGACAGGGATGAACACTGAAGCTTTCTTT. It specifies CASSNRTGMNTEAFF. Combining the CDR3 with reference TRBV5-4 and TRBJ1-1 gives the whole variable domain ETGVTQSPTHLIKTRGQQVTLRCSSQSGHNTVSWYQQALGQGPQFIFQYYREEENGRGNFPPRFSGLQFPNYSSELNVNALELDDSALYLCASSNRTGMNTEAFFGQGTRLTVV.

J is TRBJ1-1 and V is TRBV10-3, with a possible D match to TRBD1 (5 bases). Looked up from germline, CDR1 is ENHRY and CDR2 is SYGVKD. V lost 7 bases and J lost 1, with 13 bases in between. The CDR3 length is 14 residues. CDR3 in amino acids: CAIKRDPENTEAFF. DNA of the CDR3: TGTGCCATCAAGAGGGACCCTGAGAACACTGAAGCTTTCTTT.

This chain links TRBV9 with TRBJ1-2, with a tentative D call TRBD1 (5 bases). V was trimmed by 2 bases and J by 9 bases, leaving 20 bases between them. The length of the CDR3 is 15 residues. The germline V gene has CDR1 SGDLS and CDR2 YYNGEE. The CDR3 nucleotides are TGTGCCAGCAGCGTCGAAGCGGGGCTCCTTTCGAGCTACACCTTC. It translates to CASSVEAGLLSSYTF.

This chain links TRBV9 with TRBJ1-2; no reliable D call. Germline values: CDR1 SGDLS, CDR2 YYNGEE. The CDR3 runs 16 residues. Trimming took off 0 bases at V and 4 bases at J, with 16 bases between the two ends. CDR3 coding DNA: TGTGCCAGCAGCGTAGAACATGGTGGAGGGTCCTATGGCTACACCTTC. It encodes CASSVEHGGGSYGYTF.

This chain uses TRBV5-1 with TRBJ1-2; D gene ambiguous. This CDR3 is built from 13 residues. CDR1 and CDR2 from the germline V gene are SGHRS and YFSETQ. V lost 4 bases, J lost 6 bases, and 13 bases lay in between. CDR3 residues: CASSLDGVNGYTF. CDR3 DNA: TGCGCCAGCAGCCTCGATGGGGTGAATGGCTACACCTTC. The variable domain in full, completed from reference TRBV5-1 and TRBJ1-2, reads KAGVTQTPRYLIKTRGQQVTLSCSPISGHRSVSWYQQTPGQGLQFLFEYFSETQRNKGNFPGRFSGRQFSNSRSEMNVSTLELGDSALYLCASSLDGVNGYTFGSGTRLTVV.

J is TRBJ1-2 and V is TRBV7-2, with D uncertain. Germline assignment: CDR1 SGHTA and CDR2 FQGNSA. Trimming left V 1 base short and J 6 bases short, with 12 bases between. The CDR3 contains 14 residues. CDR3 DNA: TGTGCCAGCAGCTTAGACTTCGCGGGGAATGGCTACACCTTC. Amino acids: CASSLDFAGNGYTF.

The gene calls are TRBV7-8 and TRBJ1-6; 9 nucleotides agree with TRBD1. CDR1 SGHVS and CDR2 FQNEAQ come from the germline V gene. The V and J ends lost 5 bases and 10 bases, in that order; junction bases with no gene match: 6. This CDR3 is 14 amino acids long. CDR3 coding DNA: TGTGCCAGCAGCAGGGACAGGGACAACTCACCCCTCCACTTT. This translates into CASSRDRDNSPLHF.

This clone was seen a single time. The chain uses TRBV3-1 (or the pseudogene TRBV3-2) and TRBJ1-3; D is unclear. V lost 3 bases to trimming and J lost 8 bases, with 14 bases between them. Germline assignment: CDR1 LGHDT and CDR2 YNNKEL (reference sequence). This CDR3 has 14 amino acids. CDR3 DNA: TGTGCCAGCAGCCAGGTACCGTCGGATCACACCATATATTTT. Protein sequence: CASSQVPSDHTIYF.